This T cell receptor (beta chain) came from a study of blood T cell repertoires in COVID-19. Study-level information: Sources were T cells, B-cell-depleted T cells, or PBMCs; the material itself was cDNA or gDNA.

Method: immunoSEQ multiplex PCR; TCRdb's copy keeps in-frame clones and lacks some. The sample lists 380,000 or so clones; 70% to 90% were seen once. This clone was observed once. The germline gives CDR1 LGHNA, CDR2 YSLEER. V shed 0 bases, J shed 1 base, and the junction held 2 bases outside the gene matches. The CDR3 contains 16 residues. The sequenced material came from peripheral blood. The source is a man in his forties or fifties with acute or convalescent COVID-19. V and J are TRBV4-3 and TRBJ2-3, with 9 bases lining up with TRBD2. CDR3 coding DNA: TGCGCCAGCAGCCAAGATTGGACTAGCGGCACAGATACGCAGTATTTT. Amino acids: CASSQDWTSGTDTQYF.